This T cell receptor (beta chain) was sequenced during a study of blood T cell repertoires in COVID-19. For the study at large: Acute and convalescent COVID-19 specimens originated in the United States, Italy and Spain. Nucleic acid was either cDNA or gDNA, and it came from T cells, B-cell-depleted T cells, or PBMCs.

Germline V gives CDR1 SGDLS, CDR2 YYNGEE. The CDR3 spans 14 residues. The V gene lost 4 bases and the J gene lost 2 bases, with 11 bases spanning the gap. Here immunoSEQ multiplex PCR was the method, and the copy in TCRdb shows in-frame clones only, minus some. The sample holds 200,000 to 250,000 clones, about nine tenths seen once. V usage is TRBV9 and J usage is TRBJ2-3; the D gene is possibly TRBD1 (5 bases). The sequenced sample consisted of peripheral blood. The TCR originated in a man aged 30 to 39 who had recovered from COVID-19. The CDR3 DNA is TGTGCCAGCAGCCTAGGGGCTTTCACAGATACGCAGTATTTT. Protein sequence: CASSLGAFTDTQYF.